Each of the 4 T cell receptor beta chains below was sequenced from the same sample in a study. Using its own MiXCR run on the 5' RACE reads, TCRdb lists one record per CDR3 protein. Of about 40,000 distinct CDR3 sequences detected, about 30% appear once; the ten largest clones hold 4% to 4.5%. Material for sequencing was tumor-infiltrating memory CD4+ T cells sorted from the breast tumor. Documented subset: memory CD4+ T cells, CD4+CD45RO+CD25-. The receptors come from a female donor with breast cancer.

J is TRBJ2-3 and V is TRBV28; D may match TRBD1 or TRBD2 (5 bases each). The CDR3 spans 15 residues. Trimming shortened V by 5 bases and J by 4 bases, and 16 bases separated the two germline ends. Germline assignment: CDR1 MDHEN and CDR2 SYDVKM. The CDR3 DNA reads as TGTGCCAGCAGTCTCGGGGACCTCCGGGCAGATACGCAGTATTTT. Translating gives CASSLGDLRADTQYF.

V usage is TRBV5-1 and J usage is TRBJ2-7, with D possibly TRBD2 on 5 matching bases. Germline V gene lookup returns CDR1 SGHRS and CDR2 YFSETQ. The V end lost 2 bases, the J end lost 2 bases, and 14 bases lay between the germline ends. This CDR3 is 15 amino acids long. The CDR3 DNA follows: TGCGCCAGCAGCTTACGCGTCCCGGGGACCTACGAGCAGTACTTC. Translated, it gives CASSLRVPGTYEQYF.

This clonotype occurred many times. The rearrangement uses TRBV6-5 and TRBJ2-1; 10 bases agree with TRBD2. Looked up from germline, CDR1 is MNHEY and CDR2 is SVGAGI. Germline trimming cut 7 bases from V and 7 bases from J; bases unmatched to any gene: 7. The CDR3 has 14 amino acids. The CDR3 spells CASTPSGGRNEQFF. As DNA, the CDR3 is TGTGCCAGCACCCCTAGCGGGGGTAGGAATGAGCAGTTCTTC.

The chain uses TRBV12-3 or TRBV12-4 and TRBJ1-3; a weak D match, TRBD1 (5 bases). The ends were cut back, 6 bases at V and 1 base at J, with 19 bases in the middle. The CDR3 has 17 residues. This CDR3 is CASRETVQVLSGNTIYF. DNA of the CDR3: TGTGCCAGCAGGGAAACGGTACAGGTCCTTTCTGGAAACACCATATATTTT.